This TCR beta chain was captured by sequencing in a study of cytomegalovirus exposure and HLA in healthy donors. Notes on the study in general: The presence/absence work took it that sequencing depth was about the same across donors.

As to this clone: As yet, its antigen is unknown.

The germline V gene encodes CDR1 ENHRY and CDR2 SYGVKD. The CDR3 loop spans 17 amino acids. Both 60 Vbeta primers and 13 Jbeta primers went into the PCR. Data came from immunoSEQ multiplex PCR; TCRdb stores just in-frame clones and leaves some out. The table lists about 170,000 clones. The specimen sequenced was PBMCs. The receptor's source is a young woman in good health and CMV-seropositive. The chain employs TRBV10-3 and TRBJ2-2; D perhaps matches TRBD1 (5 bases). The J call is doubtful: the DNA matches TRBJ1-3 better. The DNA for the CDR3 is TGTGCCATCAGTGAGTCGATGGGGGGTCCCTCTGGAAACACCATATATTTT. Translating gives CAISESMGGPSGNTIYF.